This T cell receptor (beta chain) appears in the sequencing data of a study of cytomegalovirus exposure and HLA in healthy donors. Study as a whole: Early released data had about 85 million unique TCRs, all coming from HLA-typed donors. Notes on the study in general: A later analysis found common viral pathogens apparently linked to several of the most significant clusters. Among the CMV-associated chains, a few were confirmed in vitro as specific for CMV antigens.

Germline V CDR1 and CDR2: LGHNA, YSLEER. This CDR3 contains 14 residues. In the case of this clone: Its antigen is as yet unknown. At one boundary the junction diverges from the germline segment, which might be a read error.

Use of 60 Vbeta and 13 Jbeta primers characterized the PCR. Libraries were prepared by immunoSEQ multiplex PCR; TCRdb keeps only in-frame clonotypes and omits some of them. The sample includes 200,000 or so clones, approximately 78% seen only once; the top ten take 6.5%. Material: PBMCs. The chain combines TRBV4-3 with TRBJ2-7, with D perhaps matching TRBD1 (8 bases). The clonotype was recovered from a woman aged 45-60 years in good health and CMV-seropositive. DNA for the CDR3: TGCGCCGGCAGCCAAGCGGGGACGGACAGGGTGCAGTACTTC. This codes for CAGSQAGTDRVQYF.